A single T cell receptor (beta chain) is shown here with its context. Its antigen is currently not known. Nothing much larger sits one base from this clone, and base qualities are not available. This sample was taken from a study of CD8+ T cells in alopecia areata (dated by TCRdb to 2016 to 2019). For the wider study: Treated patients were enrolled in an open-label pilot trial of oral tofacitinib at 5 to 10 mg twice daily for moderate-to-severe alopecia areata. Patients received tofacitinib for 6 to 18 months and were then followed off drug for 6 months to check for delayed response and recurrence. The SALT score, which quantifies the percentage of affected scalp surface area, was used to measure disease severity in treated patients. The study used high-throughput TCRbeta sequencing to examine T cell clonal expansion in alopecia areata, in both the C3H/HeJ mouse model and human patients. Scalp tissue and sorted CD4+ and CD8+ peripheral blood T cells from patchy and totalis/universalis alopecia areata patients and from healthy controls were covered by human TCRbeta sequencing. Patients on tofacitinib were biopsied at baseline and after 4 and 24 weeks of treatment, and several of the patients also had a later scalp biopsy. Clonality in the scalp was compared among normal scalp (n=4), patchy alopecia areata scalp (n=8), and alopecia totalis/universalis scalp (n=8). RNA came from the PAXgene miRNA kit for fixed scalp, the miRNeasy kit for PBMCs, and the RNeasy kit for mouse skin. TCRbeta CDR3 regions were amplified by immunoSEQ multiplex PCR using 35 Vbeta forward and 13 Jbeta reverse primers. General findings and caveats noted by the study authors: Because the treated cohort was small and included a single nonresponder, larger studies are needed to assess links between baseline CD8+ expansion and response. Many expanded lesional clones persisted in scalp and blood during tofacitinib treatment, which may partly explain relapse after stopping treatment. Scalp clonality and the number of expanded CD8+ clones among the top 100 scalp clones were significantly decreased by tofacitinib. Compared with mice, TCR sequences shared between patients were less clear, possibly partly because of HLA diversity across the patient population. Resident alphabeta T cells in normal human skin are also sequenced, complicating scalp TCR repertoire analysis, unlike mouse skin dominated by gammadelta T cells. Compared with normal scalp, lesional scalp had higher clonality and more expanded CD8+ clones, particularly in alopecia totalis/universalis, a pattern that suggests antigenic drive.

The time point tag for this specimen amounts to: around 4 weeks on oral tofacitinib. This specimen's treatment or condition label, interpreted: oral pan-JAK inhibitor, 5-10 mg twice daily. Lesional scalp punch biopsies and peripheral blood were obtained from alopecia areata patients. After PBMCs were isolated by density centrifugation and stained for CD3, CD4 and CD8, a FACSAria was used to sort CD4+ and CD8+ T cells. CDR1 and CDR2 are drawn from the germline V gene: SGHRS, YFSETQ. The junction carries 13 bases between V and J, which are trimmed by 0 bases and 4 bases respectively. Including the terminal cysteine and phenylalanine, the CDR3 comprises 16 residues. This entry keeps only the CDR3 DNA: 48 bases, framed from base 1. The method behind the library was the immunoSEQ multiplex PCR assay. For TCR sequencing, RNA was extracted from every sample and reverse transcribed into cDNA to serve as template. First-strand cDNA was synthesized using SuperScript III with a 2:1 mix of oligo-dT and random hexamers. A synthetic immune receptor repertoire was used to gauge amplification bias, and whatever bias remained was removed computationally. The study's processing was this. Raw reads were preprocessed to remove errors, and CDR3 was defined according to IMGT conventions as the region from the conserved cysteine to phenylalanine. To get clonality, Shannon entropy was normalized by log2 of the number of productive unique TCRs and the result was subtracted from 1. Scalp TCRbeta sequences were cross-referenced with sorted blood CD4 and CD8 repertoires so that the CD4 or CD8 identity of scalp clones could be inferred. TCRdb carries this immuneACCESS record with in-frame sequences only. Its versions omit some clonotypes, under half of them owing to an unresolved V gene in the studies checked, with the rest unexplained. That table furnishes V, J and clone size, whereas the DNA furnished D and trimming. The sample records over 100,000 clones, 53% of which are singletons. The leading ten clones occupy around 0.44% of the sample.

This clonotype originated in a human donor with alopecia areata. This chain joins TRBV5-1 to TRBJ2-2; TRBD2 is a possible D gene, resting on 5 matching bases. The source material was CD4+ T cells sorted from blood, sampled at week 4, from a patient treated with tofacitinib. The CDR3 amino acid sequence is: CASSLDSRGFTGELFF. The DNA reads as follows: TGCGCCAGCAGCTTGGATAGTCGGGGTTTCACCGGGGAGCTGTTTTTT.